The TCR beta chain under discussion was sequenced for a study of OX40 agonist ivuxolimab in advanced cancers. With respect to the entire study: Ivuxolimab was an agonistic, fully human IgG2 monoclonal antibody directed against OX40 (CD134), a costimulatory receptor. Intravenous ivuxolimab was administered to patients every 2 weeks at six dose levels: 0.01, 0.1, 0.3, 1.5, 3 and 10 mg/kg. Among the roughly 50 dose-escalation patients, around 19 had hepatocellular carcinoma, around 15 melanoma, 9 renal cell carcinoma and 9 head and neck cancer. In the dose-escalation cohort, approximately 82% of patients were male, and the mean age was roughly 56 years with a range of roughly 20 to 80. Patients were allowed to have had prior anti-PD-1, anti-PD-L1 or anti-CTLA-4 therapy, and more than 35% of the dose-escalation patients had been treated with checkpoint inhibitors. Partial responses occurred in three dose-escalation patients: two with cutaneous melanoma and one with hepatocellular carcinoma. Peripheral TCRbeta sequencing was intended to test whether TCR sequence diversity was altered and clonal T-cell expansion was caused by ivuxolimab. The monotherapy dose-escalation portion (N of about 47 patients) of the phase I ivuxolimab trial is reported in the paper. Findings and caveats that apply to the study as a whole: At doses of 0.1 to 3.0 mg/kg, clonal expansion of both CD4+ and CD8+ blood T cells was observed from baseline to week 6. Antigen specificity was not determined for the clonally expanded peripheral T cells. In the 0.1-3.0 mg/kg groups, partial responders had among the lowest normalized peripheral clonal expansion, particularly in CD8+ T cells. After ivuxolimab, more expanded clones were found on average in CD8+ T cells than in CD4+ T cells. Low levels of normalized T-cell clonal expansion were also seen in some nonresponding patients.

Genomic DNA was isolated from the sorted cells so that the TCRbeta CDR3 region could be sequenced. TCRbeta CDR3 regions were sequenced using the immunoSEQ Assay. In TCRdb, the immuneACCESS table is reduced to in-frame sequences with V and J assigned. These tables do not hold every clone; where another copy was compared, an unresolved V gene accounts for under half, and the others remain unexplained. The sample table holds some 30,000 clones, of which 70% to 80% were seen once. Roughly 15% of the sample belongs to the ten largest clones. The CDR3 holds 11 amino acids from the cysteine to the phenylalanine. CDR3 DNA is the only sequence kept; it has 33 bases, read in frame from the first base. Trimming takes 6 bases from V and 3 bases from J, and the germline ends sit 8 bases apart. Per the germline V gene (reference sequence), DFQATT is the CDR1 and SNEGSKA is the CDR2. Comment on this clone: Its antigen target is currently unknown. The record has no base qualities; no much larger clone is one base away.

The trial excluded patients who had a history of autoimmune disease or who were on systemic immunosuppression. Peripheral blood for TCR sequencing was collected from all dose cohorts at baseline, on cycle 4 day 1, and on cycle 7 day 1. The samples were taken from a phase I, first-in-human, multicenter, open-label dose-escalation trial of ivuxolimab. The trial enrolled adults with locally advanced or metastatic head and neck squamous cell, hepatocellular, melanoma or renal cell carcinoma. Before TCR sequencing, CD4+ T cells and CD8+ T cells from peripheral blood were sorted into separate populations.

This sequence originates from an adult with an advanced solid tumor such as melanoma, head and neck, liver or kidney cancer. The sample was CD4+ or CD8+ T cells sorted from blood, taken in a trial of the OX40 agonist ivuxolimab. The rearrangement joined TRBV20-1 to TRBJ1-1, with no confident D gene call. The nucleotide sequence reads TGCAGTGCAGAGATATACACTGAAGCTTTCTTT. It codes for CSAEIYTEAFF.